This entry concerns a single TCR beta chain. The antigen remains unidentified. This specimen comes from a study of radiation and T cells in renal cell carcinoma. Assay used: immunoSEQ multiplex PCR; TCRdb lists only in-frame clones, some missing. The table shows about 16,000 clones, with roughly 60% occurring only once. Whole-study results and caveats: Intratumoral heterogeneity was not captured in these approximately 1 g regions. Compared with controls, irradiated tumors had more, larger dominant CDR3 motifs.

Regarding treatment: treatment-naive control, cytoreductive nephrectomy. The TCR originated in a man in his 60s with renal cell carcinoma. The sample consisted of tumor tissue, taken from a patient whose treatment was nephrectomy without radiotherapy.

CDR3 sequence: CAISEDSTSRGHNYGYTF. In DNA, the CDR3 is TGTGCCATCAGTGAGGATTCCACCAGCCGAGGGCATAACTATGGCTACACCTTC. The chain combines TRBV10-3 with TRBJ1-2; no clear D. CDR1 and CDR2 (germline): ENHRY, SYGVKD. This CDR3 region has 18 residues. Trimming took 2 bases from V and 1 from J, leaving 20 bases between them.